These T cell receptor beta chains were read from a single sample in a study of radiation and T cells in renal cell carcinoma. TCRdb keeps only in-frame clones here, not all; method: immunoSEQ multiplex PCR. This sample has about 150,000 clones; 70% to 90% occur once, and the top ten carry approximately 12%. Source: blood, taken from a patient whose treatment included radiotherapy and nephrectomy. The receptors were gathered from a woman between 45 and 65 years old with renal cell carcinoma. The CDR3 runs from the conserved cysteine through the conserved F or W. The D gene is left open where the match is weak. Clone sizes are given selectively: once, few, many, or a class where the clone is expanded.

size	D	V	J	CDR3	DNA
.	.	TRBV28	TRBJ1-1	CASRDPPLYTEAFF	TGTGCCAGCCGAGACCCCCCGCTATACACTGAAGCTTTCTTT
.	TRBD1	TRBV5-1	TRBJ2-3	CASSTGFGDTQYF	TGCGCCAGTTCGACAGGGTTCGGAGATACGCAGTATTTT
.	TRBD2	TRBV30	TRBJ2-1	CAWSISGGGDEQFF	TGTGCCTGGAGCATTAGCGGGGGGGGTGATGAGCAGTTCTTC
.	.	TRBV4-1	TRBJ2-2	CASSQAGSATGELFF	TGCGCCAGCAGCCAAGCAGGGTCGGCCACCGGGGAGCTGTTTTTT
.	.	TRBV29-1	TRBJ1-1	CSVEDKGTWISEAFF	TGCAGCGTTGAAGATAAAGGGACGTGGATATCTGAAGCTTTCTTT
.	TRBD2	TRBV7-2	TRBJ2-7	CASSSTPGLAGTEQYF	TGTGCCAGCAGCTCGACCCCCGGCCTAGCGGGGACTGAGCAGTACTTC
.	.	TRBV6-5	TRBJ1-6	CASSFGTGNSPLHF	TGTGCCAGCAGTTTCGGGACGGGGAATTCACCCCTCCACTTT
.	TRBD1	TRBV2	TRBJ1-5	CASSIRTGGGQPQHF	TGTGCCAGCAGTATCAGAACAGGGGGCGGTCAGCCCCAGCATTTT
.	TRBD1	TRBV11-1	TRBJ1-6	CASSYRDSNSPLHF	TGTGCCAGCAGCTATCGGGACAGCAATTCACCCCTCCACTTT
.	.	TRBV4-1	TRBJ2-2	CASSPGHETGELFF	TGCGCCAGCAGCCCCGGCCATGAAACCGGGGAGCTGTTTTTT
few	.	TRBV5-1	TRBJ1-1	CASSSDTEAFF	TGCGCCAGCAGCTCGGACACTGAAGCTTTCTTT
.	TRBD1	TRBV15	TRBJ2-7	CATSPLRGQGYEQYF	TGTGCCACCAGCCCTCTTAGGGGACAGGGCTACGAGCAGTACTTC
.	.	TRBV29-1	TRBJ2-7	CSVEVPGALLTYEQYF	TGCAGCGTTGAAGTCCCCGGAGCTCTCTTGACCTACGAGCAGTACTTC
.	TRBD1	TRBV9	TRBJ1-1	CASSQQGDTTEAFF	TGTGCCAGCAGCCAACAGGGGGATACCACTGAAGCTTTCTTT
.	.	TRBV19	TRBJ2-7	CASSIGRSSYEQYF	TGTGCCAGTAGTATTGGGCGTAGCTCCTACGAGCAGTACTTC
.	.	TRBV11-1	TRBJ2-3	CASSLLQAGADTQYF	TGTGCCAGCAGCTTATTGCAGGCAGGGGCAGATACGCAGTATTTT
.	TRBD2	TRBV19	TRBJ2-3	CASTLGGGVGTDTQYF	TGTGCCAGTACCCTAGGCGGGGGGGTGGGCACAGATACGCAGTATTTT
.	.	TRBV7-9	TRBJ1-6	CASNPGQGFFGDSPLHF	.
.	TRBD1	TRBV5-6	TRBJ1-1	CASSLQGANTEAFF	TGTGCCAGCAGCTTGCAGGGGGCAAACACTGAAGCTTTCTTT
.	.	TRBV18	TRBJ2-7	CASSPGGGGHSYEQYF	TGTGCCAGCTCACCCGGAGGGGGGGGCCACTCCTACGAGCAGTACTTC
.	TRBD1	TRBV6-5	TRBJ1-2	CASSYRGLGGYTF	TGTGCCAGCAGTTACAGGGGGCTGGGTGGCTACACCTTC
.	.	TRBV6-5	TRBJ2-7	CASNSPGTHEQYF	TGTGCCAGTAATTCTCCCGGTACGCACGAGCAGTACTTC
.	TRBD1	TRBV7-8	TRBJ1-5	CASSLTGSVDQPQHF	TGTGCCAGCAGCTTGACAGGGAGTGTGGATCAGCCCCAGCATTTT
.	.	TRBV28	TRBJ1-2	CASSLAGDSYGYTF	TGTGCCAGCAGTTTAGCGGGGGATAGCTATGGCTACACCTTC
.	.	TRBV9	TRBJ1-6	CASSVAYRNSPLHF	TGTGCCAGCAGCGTAGCGTACAGGAATTCACCCCTCCACTTT
.	TRBD1	TRBV6-1	TRBJ1-1	CASSWTGAVAFF	TGTGCCAGCAGTTGGACAGGGGCGGTTGCTTTCTTT
.	.	TRBV7-6	TRBJ2-7	CASSPRQGLWGEQYF	TGTGCCAGCAGCCCGAGACAAGGCCTATGGGGCGAGCAGTACTTC
.	.	TRBV6-1	TRBJ2-7	CASSDRPPYEQYF	TGTGCCAGCAGTGACCGACCTCCCTACGAGCAGTACTTC
.	TRBD1	TRBV7-8	TRBJ1-2	CASSPSKGQGKGYTF	TGTGCCAGCAGCCCCAGTAAGGGACAGGGAAAAGGCTACACCTTC
.	TRBD1	TRBV5-1	TRBJ1-2	CASSLDGQGVYGYTF	TGCGCCAGCAGCTTGGATGGACAGGGAGTCTATGGCTACACCTTC
.	.	TRBV11-1	TRBJ1-6	CASSLKAPNSPLHF	TGTGCCAGCAGCTTAAAGGCTCCTAATTCACCCCTCCACTTT
.	.	TRBV29-1	TRBJ2-1	CSVEYFTPYNEQFF	TGCAGCGTTGAGTACTTTACACCCTACAATGAGCAGTTCTTC
.	.	TRBV29-1	TRBJ2-7	CSVGSVSYEQYF	TGCAGCGTTGGATCGGTGTCCTACGAGCAGTACTTC
few	TRBD1	TRBV5-1	TRBJ1-1	CASSLDPTGLNTEAFF	TGCGCCAGCAGCTTGGACCCGACAGGGCTGAACACTGAAGCTTTCTTT
.	TRBD1	TRBV30	TRBJ1-2	CAWSDTGGDGYTF	TGTGCCTGGAGTGATACAGGGGGCGATGGCTACACCTTC
.	.	TRBV19	TRBJ1-1	CASSIRRGGTEAFF	TGTGCCAGTAGTATTAGAAGGGGGGGCACTGAAGCTTTCTTT
.	.	TRBV25-1	TRBJ1-2	CASSEWEGNYGYTF	TGTGCCAGCAGTGAATGGGAGGGAAACTATGGCTACACCTTC
.	TRBD2	TRBV9	TRBJ2-3	CASSPGVSGAISDTQYF	TGTGCCAGCAGCCCCGGAGTGAGCGGGGCAATCTCCGATACGCAGTATTTT
.	TRBD1	TRBV29-1	TRBJ1-2	CSVERQGINYGYTF	TGCAGCGTTGAAAGACAGGGGATCAACTATGGCTACACCTTC
.	TRBD1	TRBV5-4	TRBJ2-1	CASSLGDRDYNEQFF	TGTGCCAGCAGCTTGGGGGACAGAGACTACAATGAGCAGTTCTTC
.	TRBD1	TRBV19	TRBJ2-1	CASSAPGQGTNEQFF	TGTGCCAGTAGTGCCCCGGGACAGGGAACGAATGAGCAGTTCTTC
.	.	TRBV18	TRBJ2-5	CASSPLGETQYF	TGTGCCAGCTCACCACTGGGGGAGACCCAGTACTTC
.	TRBD2	TRBV11-2	TRBJ2-2	CASSLRRGVNTGELFF	TGTGCCAGCAGCTTACGGCGGGGGGTAAATACCGGGGAGCTGTTTTTT
.	.	TRBV6-6	TRBJ2-6	CASGSYSGANVLTF	TGTGCCAGCGGTTCCTACTCTGGGGCCAACGTCCTGACTTTC
.	TRBD1	TRBV6-1	TRBJ1-1	CASSERMTGLNTEAFF	TGTGCCAGCAGTGAACGCATGACAGGGCTGAACACTGAAGCTTTCTTT